A selection of T cell receptor beta chains follows, all from one sample in a study of cytomegalovirus exposure and HLA in healthy donors. The data were produced by immunoSEQ multiplex PCR, yet TCRdb's version contains in-frame clones alone and is incomplete. The table includes about 140,000 clones, 76% detected once. The specimen was PBMCs. The receptors were sampled from a man in his forties or fifties in good health and CMV-seronegative. The CDR3 runs from the conserved cysteine through the conserved F or W. The order of the fields is CDR3 DNA, CDR3 protein, clone size, V gene, J gene, D gene. The D gene is left open where the match is weak. Expanded clones are given a class, and other clones once, few, many or no size at all.

DNA: TGTGCCTGGAGCCAGAGGAGCAATCAGCCCCAGCATTTT; CDR3: CAWSQRSNQPQHF; size: once; V: TRBV30; J: TRBJ1-5; D: NA
DNA: TGTGCCAGCAGCTTGATGGGGACAGGTTTGGATACGCAGTATTTT; CDR3: CASSLMGTGLDTQYF; size: NA; V: TRBV5-4; J: TRBJ2-3; D: TRBD1
DNA: TGTGCCAGCAGCCGGCGGACTAGCGGGAAATCCTACGAGCAGTACTTC; CDR3: CASSRRTSGKSYEQYF; size: NA; V: TRBV13; J: TRBJ2-7; D: TRBD2
DNA: TGTGCCAGCAGCTTCGGACAGGGGAATGAAAAACTGTTTTTT; CDR3: CASSFGQGNEKLFF; size: NA; V: TRBV7-2; J: TRBJ1-4; D: TRBD1
DNA: TGTGCCAGCAGCCAACCAGTCGGGGAGCTGTTTTTT; CDR3: CASSQPVGELFF; size: few; V: TRBV16; J: TRBJ2-2; D: NA
DNA: TGTGCCAGCAGCTTTGGTAGACTCTCCTACGAGCAGTACTTC; CDR3: CASSFGRLSYEQYF; size: NA; V: TRBV7-2; J: TRBJ2-7; D: NA
DNA: TGTGCCAGCAGCTTAAGTGCAGGTAATGAGCAGTTCTTC; CDR3: CASSLSAGNEQFF; size: NA; V: TRBV7-7; J: TRBJ2-1; D: NA
DNA: TGTGCAAGTCGCTTAGCATTCCAGACCCGGCCTCGAGAGGACAGCCCAAACAATAATGAAAAACTGTTTTTT; CDR3: CASRLAFQTRPREDSPNNNEKLFF; size: NA; V: TRBV12-2; J: TRBJ1-4; D: NA
DNA: TGCGCCAGCAGCCCGACGACAGGGGGTTTAAAAGCTTTCTTT; CDR3: CASSPTTGGLKAFF; size: NA; V: TRBV4-3; J: TRBJ1-1; D: TRBD1
DNA: TGTGCCAGCAGTTTACCCGGGAGTCCAGGACCCCTCCACTTT; CDR3: CASSLPGSPGPLHF; size: once; V: TRBV6-6; J: TRBJ1-6; D: NA
DNA: TGTGCCAGCAGCTTACTAGCGGGAGGCCGGGAGACCCAGTACTTC; CDR3: CASSLLAGGRETQYF; size: NA; V: TRBV11-2; J: TRBJ2-5; D: TRBD2
DNA: TGTGTCAGCAGCTTTGGGCCAGGGGGGAGGACTGAAGCTTTCTTT; CDR3: CVSSFGPGGRTEAFF; size: NA; V: TRBV5-6; J: TRBJ1-1; D: TRBD1
DNA: TGTGCCATCAGTTCACAGGGTTGGGGTAATGAGCAGTTCTTC; CDR3: CAISSQGWGNEQFF; size: NA; V: TRBV10-3; J: TRBJ2-1; D: NA
DNA: TGTGCCAGCAGTCCAGGGTTCCGGAACACTGAAGCTTTCTTT; CDR3: CASSPGFRNTEAFF; size: NA; V: TRBV28; J: TRBJ1-1; D: NA
DNA: TGTGCCAGCAGTTTATACCGTCGACAGGGTAGGAACGAGCAGTACTTC; CDR3: CASSLYRRQGRNEQYF; size: NA; V: TRBV28; J: TRBJ2-7; D: TRBD1
DNA: TGTGCCTGGGATACAGGGTATTCCCATCAGCCCCAGCATTTT; CDR3: CAWDTGYSHQPQHF; size: NA; V: TRBV30; J: TRBJ1-5; D: NA
DNA: TGTGCCAGCAGCGATGGGGGACAACCCCAGCATTTT; CDR3: CASSDGGQPQHF; size: NA; V: TRBV9; J: TRBJ1-5; D: NA
DNA: TGTGCCAGCAGCTTATTAGCGGGACTTTTCTACGAGCAGTACTTC; CDR3: CASSLLAGLFYEQYF; size: NA; V: TRBV11-2; J: TRBJ2-7; D: TRBD2
DNA: TGTGCCAGCACCAAGACAGGGGGAAACACTGAAGCTTTCTTT; CDR3: CASTKTGGNTEAFF; size: NA; V: TRBV2; J: TRBJ1-1; D: TRBD1
DNA: TGTGCCATCAGTGAAGGGGCCTACAGCTACACCTTC; CDR3: CAISEGAYSYTF; size: NA; V: TRBV10-3; J: TRBJ1-2; D: NA
DNA: TGTGCCAGCAGCGTAGAAGGTAGCGGGAAGTACTACTCTGGGGCCAACGTCCTGACTTTC; CDR3: CASSVEGSGKYYSGANVLTF; size: NA; V: TRBV9; J: TRBJ2-6; D: TRBD2
DNA: TGTGCCTGGAGCGCAAATCTGGGCGTCCCTGAAGCTTTCTTT; CDR3: CAWSANLGVPEAFF; size: NA; V: TRBV30; J: TRBJ1-1; D: NA
DNA: TGTGCCAGCAGTTACGCGGGAGGGCCAATCTACGAGCAGTACTTC; CDR3: CASSYAGGPIYEQYF; size: few; V: TRBV27; J: TRBJ2-7; D: TRBD2
DNA: TGCGCCAGCAGCCAAGACCTGGGGGGGCCCCAGCATTTT; CDR3: CASSQDLGGPQHF; size: NA; V: TRBV4-3; J: TRBJ1-5; D: NA
DNA: TGTGCCAGCTCACTCCTTTCCACCGGGGAGCTGTTTTTT; CDR3: CASSLLSTGELFF; size: NA; V: TRBV18; J: TRBJ2-2; D: NA
DNA: TGTGCCAGTGGGGACAGCTACGAGCAGTACTTC; CDR3: CASGDSYEQYF; size: NA; V: TRBV19; J: TRBJ2-7; D: TRBD1
DNA: TGTGCCACCAGAGCAGGGGGCTGGGACACTGAAGCTTTCTTT; CDR3: CATRAGGWDTEAFF; size: NA; V: TRBV10-3; J: TRBJ1-1; D: TRBD1
DNA: TGTGCCAGCAGTCCAGCCGGGACAGGGAACACTGAAGCTTTCTTT; CDR3: CASSPAGTGNTEAFF; size: NA; V: TRBV28; J: TRBJ1-1; D: TRBD1
DNA: TGTGCCAGCAGTTTGAGGGGGCCCCCCTGTAGGGAGTACTTC; CDR3: CASSLRGPPCREYF; size: NA; V: TRBV6-5; J: TRBJ2-7; D: TRBD1
DNA: TGTGCCAGTAACCCCGGACACTCAAACTATGGCTACACCTTC; CDR3: CASNPGHSNYGYTF; size: NA; V: TRBV19; J: TRBJ1-2; D: NA
DNA: TGTGCCAGCAGCTTCAGTAGCACAGATACGCAGTATTTT; CDR3: CASSFSSTDTQYF; size: NA; V: TRBV7-2; J: TRBJ2-3; D: NA
DNA: TGTGCCAGCATACGCAGGGACACCGGGGAGCTGTTTTTT; CDR3: CASIRRDTGELFF; size: NA; V: TRBV28; J: TRBJ2-2; D: NA
DNA: TGTGCCAGCAGCCGAGGACGGGGGCAAGAGACCCAGTACTTC; CDR3: CASSRGRGQETQYF; size: NA; V: TRBV7-8; J: TRBJ2-5; D: NA
DNA: TGTGCCAGCAGCGCCCTGGGGGACAGGGGTTATTCACCCCTCCACTTT; CDR3: CASSALGDRGYSPLHF; size: NA; V: TRBV9; J: TRBJ1-6; D: TRBD1
DNA: TGTGCCAGCAGCTTGTCCGGGTCAGAGGGAGTGAGCTTAGCTTTCTTT; CDR3: CASSLSGSEGVSLAFF; size: NA; V: TRBV5-6; J: TRBJ1-1; D: NA
DNA: TGTGCCAGCGGGCAGACCATGAACACTGAAGCTTTCTTT; CDR3: CASGQTMNTEAFF; size: NA; V: TRBV9; J: TRBJ1-1; D: NA
DNA: TGTGCCAGCAGCACCCTTTATGAGATAGGCGGGAGGGCACGAGAGACCCAGTACTTC; CDR3: CASSTLYEIGGRARETQYF; size: NA; V: TRBV5-8; J: TRBJ2-5; D: TRBD2
DNA: TGTGCCAGCAGTCGGCCGGGACAGGGCGCGGAAAAACTGTTTTTT; CDR3: CASSRPGQGAEKLFF; size: NA; V: TRBV27; J: TRBJ1-4; D: TRBD1
DNA: TGTGCCAGCAGCGATCTTAGGGGCACTGAAGCTTTCTTT; CDR3: CASSDLRGTEAFF; size: few; V: TRBV7-9; J: TRBJ1-1; D: NA
DNA: TGCGCCAGCAGCTCGTCTGGGGGGAGGGCTGAAGCTTTCTTT; CDR3: CASSSSGGRAEAFF; size: few; V: TRBV5-1; J: TRBJ1-1; D: NA
DNA: TGTGCCAGCAGCTTAGGGGGCAACACCGGGGAGCTGTTTTTT; CDR3: CASSLGGNTGELFF; size: NA; V: TRBV7-2; J: TRBJ2-2; D: NA
DNA: TGCGCCAGCAGCCAAGACCGTTGGACAGGGGATTCACCCCTCCACTTT; CDR3: CASSQDRWTGDSPLHF; size: few; V: TRBV4-1; J: TRBJ1-6; D: TRBD1
DNA: TGTGCCAGCAGCCCGGGGTCGGCCCAAGAGACCCAGTACTTC; CDR3: CASSPGSAQETQYF; size: once; V: TRBV5-4; J: TRBJ2-5; D: NA
DNA: TGTGCCAGCAGTGAAGAAAACCTCGAACAGGGTGAACAAGAGACCCAGTACTTC; CDR3: CASSEENLEQGEQETQYF; size: NA; V: TRBV25-1; J: TRBJ2-5; D: NA
DNA: TGTGCCAGCAGTCCGACGGGGAACGAGCAGTACTTC; CDR3: CASSPTGNEQYF; size: NA; V: TRBV6-5; J: TRBJ2-7; D: NA
DNA: TGTGCCAGCAGGAAGGGGGCAATCCAAGAGACCCAGTACTTC; CDR3: CASRKGAIQETQYF; size: few; V: TRBV2; J: TRBJ2-5; D: TRBD1
DNA: TGTGCCAGCAGTTTTAGAGGGATTAACACTGAAGCTTTCTTT; CDR3: CASSFRGINTEAFF; size: once; V: TRBV27; J: TRBJ1-1; D: NA
DNA: TGTGCCAGCAGCTCCACCGGGACAGCTCACTACGAGCAGTACTTC; CDR3: CASSSTGTAHYEQYF; size: few; V: TRBV7-9; J: TRBJ2-7; D: TRBD1